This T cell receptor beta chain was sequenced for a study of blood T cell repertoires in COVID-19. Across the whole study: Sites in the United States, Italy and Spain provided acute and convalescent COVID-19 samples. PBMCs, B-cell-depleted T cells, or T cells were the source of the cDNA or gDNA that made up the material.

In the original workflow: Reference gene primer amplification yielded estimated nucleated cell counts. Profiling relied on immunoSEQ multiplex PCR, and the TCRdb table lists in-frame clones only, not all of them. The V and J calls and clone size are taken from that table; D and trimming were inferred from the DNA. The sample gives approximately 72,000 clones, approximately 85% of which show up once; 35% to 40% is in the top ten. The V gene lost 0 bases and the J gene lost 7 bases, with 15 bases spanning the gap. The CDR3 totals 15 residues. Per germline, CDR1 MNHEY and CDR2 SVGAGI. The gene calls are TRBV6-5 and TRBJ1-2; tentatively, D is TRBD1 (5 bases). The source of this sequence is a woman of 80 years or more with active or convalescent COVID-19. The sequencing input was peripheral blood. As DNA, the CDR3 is TGTGCCAGCAGTTACTCCTTCAGGCTTCAGGGTGGCTACACCTTC. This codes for CASSYSFRLQGGYTF.